This T cell receptor beta chain was recorded in a study of blood T cell repertoires in COVID-19. Study as a whole: Specimens from acute and convalescent COVID-19 originated in the United States, Italy and Spain. T cells, B-cell-depleted T cells, or PBMCs provided the cDNA or gDNA that served as material.

V was cut by 5 bases and J by 10 bases, with 11 bases left in between. CDR3 size: 11 residues. Germline assignment: CDR1 SGHTA and CDR2 FQGNSA. Here immunoSEQ multiplex PCR was the method, and the copy in TCRdb shows in-frame clones only, minus some. This table holds 150,000 to 200,000 clones, 88% found once. Sequencing was performed on peripheral blood. The chain carries TRBV7-2 and TRBJ1-1; no clear D gene. The sequence was obtained from a human donor in a cohort sampled during active COVID-19. CDR3 in amino acids: CASSQRVVAFF. CDR3 DNA sequence: TGTGCCAGCAGCCAGCGGGTTGTAGCTTTCTTT.